This note documents a single T cell receptor (beta chain) sequence. Expressed TCRB transcripts were sequenced, since all the RNA that had been isolated was reverse transcribed. Data came from immunoSEQ multiplex PCR; TCRdb stores just in-frame clones and leaves some out. Of 450,000 or so clones in the sample, 10% to 12% were seen once. These data come from a study of beta chain features in type 1 diabetes. Whole-study context: Healthy donors and patients showed comparable age, gender and cell yields.

Trimming pared 6 bases from V and 6 bases from J, leaving 10 bases between. Germline V gene lookup returns CDR1 MNHEY and CDR2 SVGAGI. The CDR3 is 12 amino acids. The source material was naive CD4+ T cells from blood. V gene TRBV6-5 combines with J gene TRBJ2-3; no reliable D call. The clonotype was recovered from a woman aged 18 to 35 in good health. CDR3 nucleotides: TGTGCCAGCAGCGCCCCTATGGATACGCAGTATTTT. Protein product: CASSAPMDTQYF.